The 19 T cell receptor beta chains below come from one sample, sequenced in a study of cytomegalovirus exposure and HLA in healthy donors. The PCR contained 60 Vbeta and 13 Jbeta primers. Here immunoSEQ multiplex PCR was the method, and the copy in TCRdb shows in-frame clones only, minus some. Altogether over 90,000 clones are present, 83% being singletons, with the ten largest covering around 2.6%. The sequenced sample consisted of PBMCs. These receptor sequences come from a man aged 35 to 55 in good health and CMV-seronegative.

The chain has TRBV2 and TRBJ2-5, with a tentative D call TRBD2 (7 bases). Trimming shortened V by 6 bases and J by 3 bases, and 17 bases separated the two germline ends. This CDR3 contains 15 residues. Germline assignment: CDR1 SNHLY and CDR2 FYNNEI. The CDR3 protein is CASSRHGGGEETQYF. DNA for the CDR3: TGTGCCAGCAGCCGCCATGGCGGGGGCGAAGAGACCCAGTACTTC.

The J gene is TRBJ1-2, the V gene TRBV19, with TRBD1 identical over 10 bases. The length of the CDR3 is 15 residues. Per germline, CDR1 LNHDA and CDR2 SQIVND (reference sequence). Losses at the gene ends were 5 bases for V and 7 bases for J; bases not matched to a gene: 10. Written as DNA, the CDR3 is TGTGCCAGTAGTCCATCGGACAGGGGGGAGGGTGGCTACACCTTC. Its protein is CASSPSDRGEGGYTF.

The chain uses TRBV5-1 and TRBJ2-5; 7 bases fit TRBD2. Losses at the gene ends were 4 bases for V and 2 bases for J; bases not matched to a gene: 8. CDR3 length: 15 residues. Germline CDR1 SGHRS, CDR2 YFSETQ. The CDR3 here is CASSLWASGQETQYF. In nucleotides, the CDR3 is TGCGCCAGCAGCCTCTGGGCTAGCGGTCAAGAGACCCAGTACTTC.

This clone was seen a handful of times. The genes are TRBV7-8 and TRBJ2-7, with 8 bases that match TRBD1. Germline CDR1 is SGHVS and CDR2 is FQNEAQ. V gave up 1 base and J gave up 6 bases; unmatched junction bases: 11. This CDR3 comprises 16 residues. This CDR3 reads CASSLVRTGRTSEQYF. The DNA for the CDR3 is TGTGCCAGCAGCTTAGTGAGGACAGGGAGGACGAGCGAGCAGTACTTC.

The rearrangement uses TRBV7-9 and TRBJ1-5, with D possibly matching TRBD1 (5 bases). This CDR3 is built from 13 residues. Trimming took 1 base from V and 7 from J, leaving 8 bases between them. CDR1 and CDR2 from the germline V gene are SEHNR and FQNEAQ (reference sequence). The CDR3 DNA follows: TGTGCCAGCAGCTTAGGGGGCTGGCAGCCCCAGCATTTT. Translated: CASSLGGWQPQHF.

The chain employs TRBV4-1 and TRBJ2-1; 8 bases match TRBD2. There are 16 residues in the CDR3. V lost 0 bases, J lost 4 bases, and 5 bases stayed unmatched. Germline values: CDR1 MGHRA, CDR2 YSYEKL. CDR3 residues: CASSQEPGGGYNEQFF. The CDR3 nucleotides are TGCGCCAGCAGCCAAGAGCCGGGAGGGGGTTACAATGAGCAGTTCTTC.

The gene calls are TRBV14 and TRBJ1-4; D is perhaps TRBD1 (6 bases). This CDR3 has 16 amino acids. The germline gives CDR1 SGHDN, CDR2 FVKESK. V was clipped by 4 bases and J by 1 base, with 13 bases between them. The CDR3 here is CASSRHARGTNEKLFF. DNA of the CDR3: TGTGCCAGCAGCCGCCATGCCAGGGGAACTAATGAAAAACTGTTTTTT.

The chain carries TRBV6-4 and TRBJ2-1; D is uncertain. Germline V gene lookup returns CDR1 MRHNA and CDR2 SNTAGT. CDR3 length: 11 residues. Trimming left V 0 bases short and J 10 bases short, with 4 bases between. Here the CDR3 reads CASSDSREQFF. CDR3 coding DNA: TGTGCCAGCAGTGACTCACGGGAGCAGTTCTTC.

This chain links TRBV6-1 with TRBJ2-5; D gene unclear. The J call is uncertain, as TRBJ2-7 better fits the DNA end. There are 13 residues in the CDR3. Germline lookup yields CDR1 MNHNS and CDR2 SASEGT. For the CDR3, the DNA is TGTGCCAGCAGGCGGCAGCCGTATTACGAGCAGTACTTC. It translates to CASRRQPYYEQYF.

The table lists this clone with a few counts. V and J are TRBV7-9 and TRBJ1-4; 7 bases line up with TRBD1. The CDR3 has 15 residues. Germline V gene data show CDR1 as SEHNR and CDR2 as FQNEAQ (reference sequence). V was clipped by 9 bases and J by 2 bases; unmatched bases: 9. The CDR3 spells CASNRGPLTNEKLFF. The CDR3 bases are TGTGCCAGTAACAGGGGCCCGCTCACTAATGAAAAACTGTTTTTT. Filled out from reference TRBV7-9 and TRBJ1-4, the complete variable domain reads DTGVSQNPRHKITKRGQNVTFRCDPISEHNRLYWYRQTLGQGPEFLTYFQNEAQLEKSRLLSDRFSAERPKGSFSTLEIQRTEQGDSAMYLCASNRGPLTNEKLFFGSGTQLSVL.

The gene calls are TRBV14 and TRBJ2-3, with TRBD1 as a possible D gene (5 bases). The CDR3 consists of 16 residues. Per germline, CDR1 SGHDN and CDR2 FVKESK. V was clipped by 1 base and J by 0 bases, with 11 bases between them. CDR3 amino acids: CASSQVQGASTDTQYF. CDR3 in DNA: TGTGCCAGCAGCCAAGTCCAAGGGGCCAGCACAGATACGCAGTATTTT.

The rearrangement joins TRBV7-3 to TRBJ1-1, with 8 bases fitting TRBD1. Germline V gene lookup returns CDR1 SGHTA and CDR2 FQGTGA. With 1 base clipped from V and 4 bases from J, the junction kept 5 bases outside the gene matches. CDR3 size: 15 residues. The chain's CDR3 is CASSLNPGQGTEAFF. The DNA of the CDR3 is TGTGCCAGCAGCTTAAACCCAGGACAGGGCACTGAAGCTTTCTTT.

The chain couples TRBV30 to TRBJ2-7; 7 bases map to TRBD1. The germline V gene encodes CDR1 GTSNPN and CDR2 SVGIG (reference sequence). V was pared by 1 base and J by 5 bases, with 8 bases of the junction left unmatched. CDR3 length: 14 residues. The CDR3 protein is CAWSDVRGYHEQYF. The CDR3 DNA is TGTGCCTGGAGTGACGTCAGGGGGTATCACGAGCAGTACTTC.

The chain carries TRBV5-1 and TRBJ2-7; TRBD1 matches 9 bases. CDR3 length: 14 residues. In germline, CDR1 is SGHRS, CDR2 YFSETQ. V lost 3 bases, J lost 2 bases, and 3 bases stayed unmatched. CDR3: CASSWTGEAYEQYF. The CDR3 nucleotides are TGCGCCAGCAGCTGGACAGGGGAGGCCTACGAGCAGTACTTC.

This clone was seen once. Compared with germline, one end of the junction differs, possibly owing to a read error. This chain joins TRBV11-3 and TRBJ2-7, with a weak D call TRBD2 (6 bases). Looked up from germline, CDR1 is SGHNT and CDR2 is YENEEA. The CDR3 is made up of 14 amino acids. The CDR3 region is CASSREWDSHEQYF. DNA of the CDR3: TGTGCCAGCAGCCGCGAGTGGGACTCCCACGAGCAGTACTTC. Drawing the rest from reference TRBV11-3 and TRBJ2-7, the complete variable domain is EAGVVQSPRYKIIEKKQPVAFWCNPISGHNTLYWYLQNLGQGPELLIRYENEEAVDDSQLPKDRFSAERLKGVDSTLKIQPAELGDSAVYLCASSREWDSHEQYFGPGTRLTVT.

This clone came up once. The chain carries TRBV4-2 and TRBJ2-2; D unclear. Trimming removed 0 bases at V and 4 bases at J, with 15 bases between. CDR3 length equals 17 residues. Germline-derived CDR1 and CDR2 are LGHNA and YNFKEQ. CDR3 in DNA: TGTGCCAGCAGCCAAGAAGTGATTCCCGGTGGCACCGGGGAGCTGTTTTTT. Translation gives CASSQEVIPGGTGELFF.

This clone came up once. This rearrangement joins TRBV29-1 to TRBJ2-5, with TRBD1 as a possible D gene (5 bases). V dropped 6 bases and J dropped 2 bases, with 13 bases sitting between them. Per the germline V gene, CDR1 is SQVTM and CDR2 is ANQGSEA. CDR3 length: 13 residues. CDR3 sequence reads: CSVGHSAQETQYF. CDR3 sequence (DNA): TGCAGCGTAGGACACTCGGCGCAAGAGACCCAGTACTTC. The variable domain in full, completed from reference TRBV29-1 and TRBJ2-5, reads SAVISQKPSRDICQRGTSLTIQCQVDSQVTMMFWYRQQPGQSLTLIATANQGSEATYESGFVIDKFPISRPNLTFSTLTVSNMSPEDSSIYLCSVGHSAQETQYFGPGTRLLVL.

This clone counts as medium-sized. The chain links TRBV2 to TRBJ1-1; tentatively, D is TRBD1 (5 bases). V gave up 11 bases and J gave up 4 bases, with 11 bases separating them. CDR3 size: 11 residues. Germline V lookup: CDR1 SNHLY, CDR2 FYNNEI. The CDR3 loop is CARLGGTEAFF. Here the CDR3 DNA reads TGTGCCCGCCTGGGGGGCACTGAAGCTTTCTTT.

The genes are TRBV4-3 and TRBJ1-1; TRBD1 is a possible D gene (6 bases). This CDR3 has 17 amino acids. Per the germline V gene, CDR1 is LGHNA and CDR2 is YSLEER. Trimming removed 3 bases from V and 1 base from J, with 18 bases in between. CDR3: CASSHHITRTENTEAFF. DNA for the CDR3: TGCGCCAGCAGCCATCACATCACGCGGACAGAGAACACTGAAGCTTTCTTT.